Below are 6 T cell receptor beta chains sequenced from a single sample in a study of neurological immune-mediated disorders. A single record per CDR3 protein comes from TCRdb applying MiXCR to the 5' RACE reads. The sample lists 25,000 to 35,000 distinct CDR3 sequences, roughly 1.6% occurring once. Sequenced material: PBMCs. The source of these receptors is a woman aged 25 to 39 with multiple sclerosis.

This clonotype was detected ten times or more. The chain recombines TRBV20-1 with TRBJ1-1; D might be TRBD1 (6 bases). CDR3 length: 12 residues. V was pared by 3 bases and J by 4 bases, with 9 bases between. Germline CDR1 DFQATT, CDR2 SNEGSKA (reference sequence). The CDR3 loop is CSASGGGTEAFF. CDR3 coding DNA: TGCAGTGCTAGTGGAGGGGGCACTGAAGCTTTCTTT.

There are many counts of this clonotype. The chain couples TRBV29-1 to TRBJ2-5; maybe TRBD1 (6 bases). The CDR3 is made up of 12 amino acids. V dropped 5 bases and J dropped 1 base, with 8 bases sitting between them. Per the germline V gene, CDR1 is SQVTM and CDR2 is ANQGSEA. The CDR3 bases are TGCAGCGTTACCAGGGGCCAAGAGACCCAGTACTTC. It specifies CSVTRGQETQYF.

At least ten counts were recorded for this clonotype. This chain links TRBV15 with TRBJ1-2; 9 bases are shared with TRBD1. The J segment lost 7 bases and the V segment lost 5 bases, leaving 5 bases of the junction unmatched. This CDR3 region has 13 residues. Germline assignment: CDR1 LNHNV and CDR2 YYDKDF (reference sequence). The CDR3 region is CATSRDRAFGYTF. CDR3 DNA: TGTGCCACCAGCCGGGACAGGGCTTTTGGCTACACCTTC.

Many counts were recorded for this clonotype. The CDR3 is CSVVSRHPYEQYF. CDR3 bases: TGCAGCGTTGTCAGTCGGCATCCGTACGAGCAGTACTTC. V and J are TRBV29-1 and TRBJ2-7; D is unclear. This CDR3 has 13 residues. The V end was cut by 4 bases, the J end by 4 bases, with 14 bases between. Germline V lookup: CDR1 SQVTM, CDR2 ANQGSEA.

This clonotype was observed many times. The chain joins TRBV6-6 to TRBJ1-6, with D perhaps TRBD1 (6 bases). This CDR3 has 14 residues. Germline CDR1 is MNHNY and CDR2 is SVGAGI (reference sequence). Trimming left V 2 bases short and J 8 bases short, with 10 bases between. The CDR3 spells CASSYDRRHSPLHF. CDR3 nucleotides: TGTGCCAGCAGTTACGACAGGAGGCATTCACCCCTCCACTTT.

The table lists this clonotype with many counts. The chain recombines TRBV6-2 or TRBV6-3 with TRBJ2-7; 9 positions agree with TRBD1. The V gene's germline CDR1 is MNHEY and CDR2 SVGEGT. CDR3 length: 13 amino acids. V lost 6 bases and J lost 7; bases outside the gene matches: 7. DNA for the CDR3: TGTGCCAGCAGATTACAGGGGGCGCGGGAGCAGTACTTC. Amino acids: CASRLQGAREQYF.